The 15 T cell receptor beta chains given below trace back to one sample, sequenced in a study of CD8 T cells in ankylosing spondylitis. TCRdb passed the 5' RACE reads through MiXCR, listing each CDR3 protein once. The sample consists of some 200,000 distinct CDR3 sequences, roughly 12% of them appearing once. Sample: blood, either unsorted or a sorted T cell fraction (not recorded which). Receptor source: a male donor with ankylosing spondylitis or in good health (not recorded which).

This clonotype turned up a few times. CDR3 residues: CASSILAGEWGTDTQYF. Here the CDR3 DNA reads TGTGCCAGTAGCATCCTAGCGGGAGAATGGGGCACAGATACGCAGTATTTT. The chain employs TRBV19 and TRBJ2-3; TRBD2 agrees at 10 bases. The V and J ends lost 6 bases and 1 base, in that order; junction bases with no gene match: 10. The germline V gene has CDR1 LNHDA and CDR2 SQIVND (reference sequence). There are 17 residues in the CDR3.

This clonotype was seen more than once but under ten times. The genes are TRBV5-1 and TRBJ1-4, with 8 bases matching TRBD1. The CDR3 extends over 15 amino acids. Unmatched junction bases numbered 6, after V lost 3 bases and J lost 5 bases. CDR1 and CDR2 from the germline V gene are SGHRS and YFSETQ. CDR3 DNA: TGCGCCAGCAGCTCCGGACAGGGCGGGAATGAAAAACTGTTTTTT. Its translation: CASSSGQGGNEKLFF.

The chain joins TRBV9 to TRBJ1-2; 8 nucleotides line up with TRBD1. J gave up 4 bases and V 3 bases, and 2 bases lay outside the gene matches. The germline gives CDR1 SGDLS, CDR2 YYNGEE. This CDR3 is built from 13 residues. The CDR3, as DNA: TGTGCCAGCAGCGAGGGACAGGCCTATGGCTACACCTTC. It translates to CASSEGQAYGYTF.

The CDR3 reads CASSLGQGINTEAFF. For the CDR3, the DNA is TGCGCCAGCAGCTTGGGACAGGGGATTAACACTGAAGCTTTCTTT. This sequence joins TRBV5-1 and TRBJ1-1; 8 positions agree with TRBD1. Germline values: CDR1 SGHRS, CDR2 YFSETQ. The CDR3 runs 15 residues. J was trimmed by 2 bases and V by 0 bases; bases with no gene match: 3. The full variable domain, with the rest looked up from reference TRBV5-1 and TRBJ1-1, is KAGVTQTPRYLIKTRGQQVTLSCSPISGHRSVSWYQQTPGQGLQFLFEYFSETQRNKGNFPGRFSGRQFSNSRSEMNVSTLELGDSALYLCASSLGQGINTEAFFGQGTRLTVV.

Ten or more counts support this clonotype. The genes are TRBV27 and TRBJ1-2; D perhaps matches TRBD1 (5 bases). Germline CDR1 and CDR2: MNHEY and SMNVEV (reference sequence). Trimming left V 3 bases short and J 5 bases short, with 19 bases between. The CDR3 has 16 amino acids. As DNA, the CDR3 is TGTGCCAGCAGTTTCGGCATCGGGACCGCCGTTTATGGCTACACCTTC. It yields the protein CASSFGIGTAVYGYTF.

There are a few counts of this clonotype. J is TRBJ2-7 and V is TRBV13; TRBD1 matches at 7 bases. The J segment lost 2 bases and the V segment lost 10 bases, leaving 11 bases of the junction unmatched. There are 14 residues in the CDR3. Germline CDR1 is PRHDT and CDR2 is FYEKMQ (reference sequence). The CDR3 DNA is TGTGCCACTGGGACCCCGGGACAGACCTACGAGCAGTACTTC. Its translation is CATGTPGQTYEQYF.

This chain links TRBV23-1 with TRBJ1-1; D unclear. TRBV23-1 counts as an open reading frame of uncertain function. The V and J ends lost 4 bases and 6 bases respectively, with 9 bases between them. The CDR3 has 12 residues. CDR3 coding DNA: TGCGCCAGCAGTCCCTTAAGGGCTGAAGCTTTCTTT. Its protein is CASSPLRAEAFF.

This clonotype was recorded at least ten times. The chain links TRBV12-3 or TRBV12-4 to TRBJ2-1; TRBD2 agrees at 10 bases. This CDR3 has 15 amino acids. Losses at the gene ends were 6 bases for V and 3 bases for J; bases not matched to a gene: 5. CDR3 loop: CASSLAGANYNEQFF. DNA for the CDR3: TGTGCCAGCAGCCTAGCGGGAGCAAACTACAATGAGCAGTTCTTC.

At least ten counts were recorded for this clonotype. This chain links TRBV5-1 with TRBJ2-7; 7 nucleotides match TRBD2. V dropped 4 bases and J dropped 6; count of bases not matched to a gene: 16. The CDR3 spans 16 residues. Germline V gene sequence: CDR1 SGHRS, CDR2 YFSETQ. CDR3 protein: CASSPTPALLASEQYF. The CDR3 DNA is TGCGCCAGCAGCCCTACCCCAGCTCTACTAGCGAGCGAGCAGTACTTC.

This clonotype was picked up a small number of times. The chain joins TRBV29-1 to TRBJ2-3; maybe TRBD2 (6 bases). The germline V gene has CDR1 SQVTM and CDR2 ANQGSEA. The CDR3 is 16 residues long. The V end was cut by 4 bases, the J end by 3 bases, with 20 bases between. The CDR3, as DNA: TGCAGCGTTGGGGGGGAGTTTATGGCCAGGACAGATACGCAGTATTTT. It codes for CSVGGEFMARTDTQYF.

The rearrangement links TRBV12-3 or TRBV12-4 to TRBJ2-7, with TRBD2 matching 9 bases. After removal of 3 bases from V and 1 base from J, the junction contained 4 bases not matched to a gene. This CDR3 region has 15 residues. CDR3 loop: CASSFMTSGSYEQYF. The DNA of the CDR3 is TGTGCCAGCAGTTTCATGACTAGCGGTTCCTACGAGCAGTACTTC.

The V and J genes are TRBV4-1 and TRBJ2-7; the D is unclear. Trimming cost V 3 bases and J 3 bases, with 12 bases left between them. CDR1 is MGHRA, CDR2 YSYEKL, per germline. This CDR3 spans 14 amino acids. CDR3 bases: TGCGCCAGCAGCCAGGACGGGTTCTTCTACGAGCAGTACTTC. This codes for CASSQDGFFYEQYF.

This clonotype was counted many times. The rearrangement joins TRBV5-1 to TRBJ1-5; D gene unclear. V lost 0 bases to trimming and J lost 2 bases, with 12 bases between them. The germline gives CDR1 SGHRS, CDR2 YFSETQ. This CDR3 has 16 residues. CDR3 coding DNA: TGCGCCAGCAGCTTGGCTATCGGGAGCCGCAATCAGCCCCAGCATTTT. It specifies CASSLAIGSRNQPQHF.

This clonotype occurred many times. V gene TRBV5-1 combines with J gene TRBJ2-1; 9 bases agree with TRBD1. CDR1 SGHRS and CDR2 YFSETQ come from the germline V gene. J lost 2 bases, V lost 4 bases, and 4 bases had no gene match. This CDR3 spans 15 amino acids. The CDR3 loop is CASSPGDRAYNEQFF. The CDR3 DNA reads as TGCGCCAGCAGCCCAGGGGACAGGGCCTACAATGAGCAGTTCTTC.

The chain combines TRBV12-5 with TRBJ2-7; D is unclear. Trimming left V 2 bases short and J 1 base short, with 6 bases between. Germline CDR1 is LGHNT and CDR2 is FRNRAP. This CDR3 has 13 residues. The CDR3 reads CASGLSRSYEQYF. In DNA, the CDR3 is TGTGCTAGTGGTTTGTCCCGTTCCTACGAGCAGTACTTC.